Below, 19 T cell receptor beta chains from the same sample are listed, as sequenced in a study of early T cells in non-severe SARS-CoV-2 infection. TCRdb called the 5' RACE reads again in MiXCR, with one record for every CDR3 protein. Of 45,000 to 65,000 distinct CDR3 sequences detected, less than 15% appear once; the ten largest clones hold just over 2.5%. Material: whole blood, obtained at baseline. The receptor source for this set is an adult who was a healthcare worker with PCR-confirmed SARS-CoV-2 infection or an uninfected control (not recorded which).

This CDR3 is CASSSPRVYGYTF. For the CDR3, the DNA is TGTGCCAGCAGTTCCCCCAGGGTTTATGGCTACACCTTC. The chain combines TRBV28 with TRBJ1-2, with D perhaps TRBD1 (5 bases). The ends were cut back, 4 bases at V and 5 bases at J, with 11 bases in the middle. Germline V CDR1 and CDR2: MDHEN, SYDVKM. The CDR3 runs to 13 residues.

V gene TRBV6-4 combines with J gene TRBJ1-6; D may be TRBD1 (5 bases). In germline, CDR1 is MRHNA, CDR2 SNTAGT. V shed 5 bases and J shed 4 bases, with 12 bases lying between them. The length of the CDR3 is 15 residues. CDR3 sequence: CASSSRVPYNSPLHF. DNA for the CDR3: TGTGCCAGCAGTTCCAGGGTACCTTATAATTCACCCCTCCACTTT.

The chain carries TRBV7-6 and TRBJ1-5; a possible D gene is TRBD1 (6 bases). The CDR3 covers 15 residues. Trimming took 5 bases from V and 1 from J, leaving 12 bases between them. From germline, CDR1 is SGHVS and CDR2 FNYEAQ. CDR3 nucleotides: TGTGCCAGCAGCCCCTCGGGGGCCAGCAATCAGCCCCAGCATTTT. Protein sequence: CASSPSGASNQPQHF.

This clonotype was detected ten times or more. This sequence joins TRBV12-3 or TRBV12-4 and TRBJ1-5; a weak D match, TRBD1 (5 bases). The V end was cut by 6 bases, the J end by 7 bases, with 16 bases between. The CDR3 is made up of 14 amino acids. The CDR3 region is CASSLTTQGQPQHF. Written as DNA, the CDR3 is TGTGCCAGCAGCTTAACTACGCAGGGACAGCCCCAGCATTTT.

V and J are TRBV29-1 and TRBJ1-1, with D possibly matching TRBD1 (6 bases). V lost 5 bases, J lost 4 bases, and 8 bases lay in between. The CDR3 totals 11 residues. Germline V gene sequence: CDR1 SQVTM, CDR2 ANQGSEA. In DNA, the CDR3 is TGCAGCGTTTTGGACAGCACTGAAGCTTTCTTT. This gives the protein CSVLDSTEAFF.

The chain combines TRBV11-3 with TRBJ2-3; possible D gene TRBD1, 5 bases. Germline CDR1 and CDR2: SGHNT and YENEEA. The CDR3 is 16 amino acids. V lost 1 base and J lost 3, with 14 bases in between. The CDR3 loop is CASSLGVWGSTDTQYF. In nucleotides, the CDR3 is TGTGCCAGCAGCTTAGGCGTATGGGGCAGTACAGATACGCAGTATTTT.

This clonotype was seen a handful of times. This chain connects TRBV11-3 to TRBJ2-3; the D gene is possibly TRBD2 (5 bases). The CDR3 sequence is 14 residues long. V was pared by 5 bases and J by 1 base, with 10 bases between. Per the germline V gene, CDR1 is SGHNT and CDR2 is YENEEA. The CDR3 bases are TGTGCCAGCAGCGGGGAGTCGGGCACAGATACGCAGTATTTT. Its protein product is CASSGESGTDTQYF.

This clonotype was seen a few times. The V call is TRBV5-6, the J call TRBJ2-5, with a tentative D call TRBD2 (5 bases). The germline V gene encodes CDR1 SGHDT and CDR2 YYEEEE. CDR3 length: 14 amino acids. Trimming left V 3 bases short and J 5 bases short, with 14 bases between. The CDR3 sequence is CASSWVRRLETQYF. DNA for the CDR3: TGTGCCAGCAGCTGGGTGAGGAGGCTGGAGACCCAGTACTTC.

The table lists this clonotype with many counts. The rearrangement uses TRBV18 and TRBJ1-1; D gene uncertain. The ends were cut back, 3 bases at V and 1 base at J, with 6 bases in the middle. CDR1 and CDR2 (germline): KGHSH, LQKENI. This CDR3 spans 13 amino acids. CDR3 region: CASSPVANTEAFF. For the CDR3, the DNA is TGTGCCAGCTCACCTGTAGCGAACACTGAAGCTTTCTTT.

In the case of this clonotype: The junction shows a germline mismatch at one end, possibly a read error. This chain joins TRBV12-3 or TRBV12-4 and TRBJ2-5, with D possibly TRBD1 on 6 matching bases. The CDR3 consists of 12 residues. The CDR3 coding sequence is TGTGCCAACAGTTACAGGGTAGAGACCCAGTACTTC. It yields the protein CANSYRVETQYF.

V gene TRBV20-1 combines with J gene TRBJ2-3; TRBD2 matches at 13 bases. V dropped 5 bases and J dropped 1; count of bases not matched to a gene: 6. This CDR3 has 16 residues. Germline lookup yields CDR1 DFQATT and CDR2 SNEGSKA (reference sequence). The CDR3 DNA reads as TGCAGTGCTCCCGGGACTAGCGGGACCCGCACAGATACGCAGTATTTT. Protein sequence: CSAPGTSGTRTDTQYF.

The chain carries TRBV5-4 and TRBJ2-7, with unresolved D. The germline CDR1 and CDR2 sequences are SGHNT and YYREEE (reference sequence). Trimming left V 0 bases short and J 5 bases short, with 9 bases between. The CDR3 is made up of 13 amino acids. The CDR3 sequence is CASSLVSVDEQYF. DNA for the CDR3: TGTGCCAGCAGCTTGGTTTCGGTCGACGAGCAGTACTTC.

V is TRBV7-9 and J is TRBJ2-3; TRBD2 agrees at 11 bases. Germline CDR1 and CDR2: SEHNR and FQNEAQ (reference sequence). This CDR3 has 16 residues. With 5 bases clipped from V and 0 bases from J, the junction kept 4 bases outside the gene matches. CDR3 amino acids: CASSPTSGASTDTQYF. As DNA, the CDR3 is TGTGCCAGCAGCCCGACTAGCGGGGCTAGCACAGATACGCAGTATTTT.

This clonotype was counted ten times or more. The J gene is TRBJ2-3, the V gene TRBV27; possibly TRBD1 for D (6 bases). Trimming took 6 bases from V and 7 from J, leaving 20 bases between them. Germline V lookup: CDR1 MNHEY, CDR2 SMNVEV (reference sequence). This CDR3 comprises 15 residues. The CDR3 DNA reads as TGTGCCAGCAGCCCCTCTGTGGGGGCATTAAATACGCAGTATTTT. As protein: CASSPSVGALNTQYF.

The chain carries TRBV6-5 and TRBJ2-3; D is perhaps TRBD1 (5 bases). Germline V gives CDR1 MNHEY, CDR2 SVGAGI. The V end was cut by 4 bases, the J end by 3 bases, with 14 bases between. This CDR3 region has 15 residues. CDR3 in DNA: TGTGCCAGCAGTTCCCAGGGTCTACAAACAGATACGCAGTATTTT. Protein sequence: CASSSQGLQTDTQYF.

This clonotype was seen many times. The chain has TRBV12-3 or TRBV12-4 and TRBJ1-4; D is ambiguous. Trimming left V 6 bases short and J 0 bases short, with 8 bases between. This CDR3 comprises 14 residues. CDR3 amino acids: CASSYFSTNEKLFF. The CDR3 DNA follows: TGTGCCAGCAGCTACTTCTCAACTAATGAAAAACTGTTTTTT.

The count of this clonotype is one. The V and J genes are TRBV4-2 and TRBJ2-3; TRBD2 matches at 8 bases. Per the germline V gene, CDR1 is LGHNA and CDR2 is YNFKEQ. The CDR3 is made up of 16 amino acids. V was pared by 4 bases and J by 4 bases, with 10 bases of the junction left unmatched. The CDR3 sequence is CASSLRSGRVADTQYF. The CDR3 bases are TGTGCCAGCAGCCTTAGAAGCGGGAGAGTCGCAGATACGCAGTATTTT.

J is TRBJ1-1 and V is TRBV29-1, with 7 bases matching TRBD1. The CDR3 loop spans 12 amino acids. The V gene's germline CDR1 is SQVTM and CDR2 ANQGSEA. V trimming: 0 bases; J trimming: 12 bases; junction bases outside the gene matches: 7. Here the CDR3 reads CSVEDTGTESFF. CDR3 sequence (DNA): TGCAGCGTTGAAGATACCGGGACAGAGTCTTTCTTT.

This clonotype was found a few times. The rearrangement links TRBV7-2 to TRBJ2-6, with a weak D call TRBD1 (5 bases). The CDR3 has 17 amino acids. Germline V gene lookup returns CDR1 SGHTA and CDR2 FQGNSA. V was pared by 3 bases and J by 0 bases, with 12 bases between. The DNA of the CDR3 is TGTGCCAGCAGCTTTCGTACAGGAGACTCTGGGGCCAACGTCCTGACTTTC. This encodes CASSFRTGDSGANVLTF.